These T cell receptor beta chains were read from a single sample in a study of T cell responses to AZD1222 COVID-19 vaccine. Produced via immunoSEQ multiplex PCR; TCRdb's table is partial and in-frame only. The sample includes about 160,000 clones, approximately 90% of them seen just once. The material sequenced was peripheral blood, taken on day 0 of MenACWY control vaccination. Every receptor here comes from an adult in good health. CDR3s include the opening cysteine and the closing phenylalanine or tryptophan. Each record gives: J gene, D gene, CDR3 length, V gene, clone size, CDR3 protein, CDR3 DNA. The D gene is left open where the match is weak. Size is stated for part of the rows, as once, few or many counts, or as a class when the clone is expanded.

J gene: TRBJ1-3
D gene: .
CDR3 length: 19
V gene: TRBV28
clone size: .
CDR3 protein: CASRGQQGPAGFSGNTIYF
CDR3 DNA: TGTGCCAGCAGGGGGCAACAGGGCCCTGCGGGATTCTCTGGAAACACCATATATTTT

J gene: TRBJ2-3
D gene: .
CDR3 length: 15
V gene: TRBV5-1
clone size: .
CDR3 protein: CASSYSRPSTDTQYF
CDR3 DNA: TGCGCCAGCAGTTACAGCCGTCCTAGCACAGATACGCAGTATTTT

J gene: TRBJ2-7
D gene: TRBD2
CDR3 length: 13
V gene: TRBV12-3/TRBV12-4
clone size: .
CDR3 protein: CASSLFRGDEQYF
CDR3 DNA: TGTGCCAGCAGTTTATTTCGGGGGGACGAGCAGTACTTC

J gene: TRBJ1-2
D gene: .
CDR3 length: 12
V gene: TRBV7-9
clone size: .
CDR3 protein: CASSYGDYGYTF
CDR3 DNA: TGTGCCAGCAGCTATGGAGACTATGGCTACACCTTC

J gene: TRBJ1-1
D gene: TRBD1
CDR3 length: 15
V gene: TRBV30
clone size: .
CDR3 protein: CAWSETTGGATQAFF
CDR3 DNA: TGTGCCTGGAGTGAGACGACAGGGGGAGCTACTCAAGCTTTCTTT

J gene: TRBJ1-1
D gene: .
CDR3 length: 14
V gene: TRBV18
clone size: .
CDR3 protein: CASSPLSKNTEAFF
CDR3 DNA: TGTGCCAGCTCACCACTCAGCAAGAACACTGAAGCTTTCTTT

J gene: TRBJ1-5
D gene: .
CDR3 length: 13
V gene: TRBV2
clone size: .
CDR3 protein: CASTQGNRQPQHF
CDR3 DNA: TGTGCCAGCACTCAGGGGAATCGTCAGCCCCAGCATTTT

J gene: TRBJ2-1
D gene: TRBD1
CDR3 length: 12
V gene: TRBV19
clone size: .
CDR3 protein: CASRRQGTEQFF
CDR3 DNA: TGTGCCAGTAGACGACAGGGGACTGAGCAGTTCTTC

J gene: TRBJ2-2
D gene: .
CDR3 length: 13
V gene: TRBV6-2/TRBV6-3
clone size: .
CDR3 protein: CASSFTRSGELFF
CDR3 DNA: TGTGCCAGCAGTTTTACTAGGAGCGGGGAGCTGTTTTTT

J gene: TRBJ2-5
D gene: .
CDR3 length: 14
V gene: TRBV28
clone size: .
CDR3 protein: CASSLGWNQETQYF
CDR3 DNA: TGTGCCAGCAGTTTAGGCTGGAACCAAGAGACCCAGTACTTC

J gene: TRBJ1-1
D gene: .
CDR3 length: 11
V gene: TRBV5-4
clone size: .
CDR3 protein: CASSLNTEAFF
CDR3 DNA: TGTGCCAGCAGCCTGAACACTGAAGCTTTCTTT

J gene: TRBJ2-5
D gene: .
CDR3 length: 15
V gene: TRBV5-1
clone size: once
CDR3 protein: CASSLGGTREETQYF
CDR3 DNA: TGCGCCAGCAGCTTGGGGGGGACGCGAGAGGAGACCCAGTACTTC

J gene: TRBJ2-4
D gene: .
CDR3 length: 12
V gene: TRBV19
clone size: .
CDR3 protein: CASSFGGNIQYF
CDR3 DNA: TGTGCCAGTTCCTTCGGAGGCAACATTCAGTACTTC

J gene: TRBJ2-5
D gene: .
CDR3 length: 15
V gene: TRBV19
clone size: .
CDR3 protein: CASSFYRDGEETQYF
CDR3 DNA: TGTGCCAGTAGTTTTTACCGGGACGGGGAAGAGACCCAGTACTTC

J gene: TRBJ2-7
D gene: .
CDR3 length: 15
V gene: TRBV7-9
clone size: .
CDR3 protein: CASSPRGGDFYEQYF
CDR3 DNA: TGTGCCAGCAGCCCGAGAGGTGGGGATTTCTACGAGCAGTACTTC

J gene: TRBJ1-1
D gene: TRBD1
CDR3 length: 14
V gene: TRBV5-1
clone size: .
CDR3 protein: CASSPDRGSSEAFF
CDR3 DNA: TGCGCCAGCAGCCCCGACAGGGGTAGCTCTGAAGCTTTCTTT

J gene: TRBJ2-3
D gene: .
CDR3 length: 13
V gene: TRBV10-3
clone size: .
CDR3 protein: CAISEGRGDTQYF
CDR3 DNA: TGTGCCATCAGTGAAGGGAGAGGAGATACGCAGTATTTT

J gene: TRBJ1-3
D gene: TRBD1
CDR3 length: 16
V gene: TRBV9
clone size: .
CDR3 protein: CASSSRQGAFGNTIYF
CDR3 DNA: TGTGCCAGCAGCTCGCGACAGGGGGCTTTTGGAAACACCATATATTTT

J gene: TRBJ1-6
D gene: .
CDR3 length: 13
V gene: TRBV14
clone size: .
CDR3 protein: CASSQAEVSPLHF
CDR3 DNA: TGTGCCAGCAGCCAAGCTGAGGTTTCACCCCTCCACTTT

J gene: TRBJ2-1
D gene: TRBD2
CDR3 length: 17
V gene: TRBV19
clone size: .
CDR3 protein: CASSIVLAGAMMDEQFF
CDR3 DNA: TGTGCCAGTAGTATAGTTCTAGCGGGAGCCATGATGGATGAGCAGTTCTTC

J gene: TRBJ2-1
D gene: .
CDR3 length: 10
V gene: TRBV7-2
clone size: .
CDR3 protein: CASGYNEQFF
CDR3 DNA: TGTGCCAGCGGCTACAATGAGCAGTTCTTC

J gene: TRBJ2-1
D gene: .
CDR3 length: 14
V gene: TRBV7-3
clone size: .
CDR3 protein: CASSSGGSYNEQFF
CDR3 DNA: TGTGCCAGCAGCTCCGGCGGCAGCTATAATGAGCAGTTCTTC

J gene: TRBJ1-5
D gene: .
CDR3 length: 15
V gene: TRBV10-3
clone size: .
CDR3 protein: CAISESMRSNQPQHF
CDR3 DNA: TGTGCCATCAGTGAGTCGATGAGAAGCAATCAGCCCCAGCATTTT

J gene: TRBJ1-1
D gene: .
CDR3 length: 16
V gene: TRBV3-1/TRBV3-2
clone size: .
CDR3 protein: CASSQDPGAWAGGAFF
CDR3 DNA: TGTGCCAGCAGCCAAGATCCGGGGGCCTGGGCAGGAGGAGCTTTCTTT

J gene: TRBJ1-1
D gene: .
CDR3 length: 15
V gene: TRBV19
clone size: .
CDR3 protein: CASSLRGRFNTEAFF
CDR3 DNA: TGTGCCAGTAGTCTGAGGGGACGGTTCAACACTGAAGCTTTCTTT

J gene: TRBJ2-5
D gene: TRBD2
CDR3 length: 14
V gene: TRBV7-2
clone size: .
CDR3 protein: CASSVGLAGATQYF
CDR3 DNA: TGTGCCAGCAGCGTCGGACTAGCGGGAGCGACCCAGTACTTC

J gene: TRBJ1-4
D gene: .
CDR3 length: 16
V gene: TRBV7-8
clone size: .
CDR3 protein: CASSRNSAATNEKLFF
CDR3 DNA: TGTGCCAGCAGCCGAAACTCGGCGGCAACCAATGAAAAACTGTTTTTT

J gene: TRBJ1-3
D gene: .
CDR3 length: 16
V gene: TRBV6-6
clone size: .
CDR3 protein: CASSIVDSPSGNTIYF
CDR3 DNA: TGTGCCAGCAGCATTGTCGACAGTCCCTCTGGAAACACCATATATTTT

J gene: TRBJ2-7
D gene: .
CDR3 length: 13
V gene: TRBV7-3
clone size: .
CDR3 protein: CASSYRADHEQYF
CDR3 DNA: TGTGCCAGCAGCTATAGGGCAGACCACGAGCAGTACTTC

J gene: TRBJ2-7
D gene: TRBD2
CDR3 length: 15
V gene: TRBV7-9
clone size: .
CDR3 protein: CASSMTSGRGREQYF
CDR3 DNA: TGTGCCAGCAGCATGACTAGCGGGAGGGGTCGCGAGCAGTACTTC

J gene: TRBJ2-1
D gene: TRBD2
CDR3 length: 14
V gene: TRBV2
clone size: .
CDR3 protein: CASSENLADNEQFF
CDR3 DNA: TGTGCCAGCAGTGAAAACCTAGCGGACAATGAGCAGTTCTTC

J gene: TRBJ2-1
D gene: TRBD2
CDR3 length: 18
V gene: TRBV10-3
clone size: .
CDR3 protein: CAISDPGLADLLTNEQFF
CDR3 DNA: TGTGCCATCAGTGACCCGGGACTAGCGGATCTCCTTACCAATGAGCAGTTCTTC

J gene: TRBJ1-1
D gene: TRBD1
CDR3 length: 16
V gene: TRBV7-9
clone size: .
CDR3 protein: CASSSQRTGKNTEAFF
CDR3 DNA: TGTGCCAGCAGCTCCCAACGGACAGGGAAGAACACTGAAGCTTTCTTT